This entry describes one TCR beta chain. Its specificity is unknown. MiXCR was run by TCRdb on the 5' RACE reads, yielding one entry per CDR3 protein. Among approximately 71,000 distinct CDR3 sequences listed, around 12% were seen once. This specimen comes from a study of early T cells in non-severe SARS-CoV-2 infection. Study outcomes and limitations: There was a bias toward anti-spike CD8 responses in VDJdb matching, which missed private and CD4 specificities.

The material sequenced was whole blood, taken at baseline. The receptor was isolated from an adult who was a healthcare worker with PCR-confirmed SARS-CoV-2 infection or an uninfected control (not recorded which).

Here the CDR3 DNA reads TGTGCCAGCAGTCAGGGCTCCTCAGATACGCAGTATTTT. This encodes CASSQGSSDTQYF. The chain couples TRBV2 to TRBJ2-3; D might be TRBD1 (5 bases). CDR3 length: 13 amino acids. With 5 bases removed from V and 4 bases from J, the gap between germline ends came to 10 bases. Germline V CDR1 and CDR2: SNHLY, FYNNEI.